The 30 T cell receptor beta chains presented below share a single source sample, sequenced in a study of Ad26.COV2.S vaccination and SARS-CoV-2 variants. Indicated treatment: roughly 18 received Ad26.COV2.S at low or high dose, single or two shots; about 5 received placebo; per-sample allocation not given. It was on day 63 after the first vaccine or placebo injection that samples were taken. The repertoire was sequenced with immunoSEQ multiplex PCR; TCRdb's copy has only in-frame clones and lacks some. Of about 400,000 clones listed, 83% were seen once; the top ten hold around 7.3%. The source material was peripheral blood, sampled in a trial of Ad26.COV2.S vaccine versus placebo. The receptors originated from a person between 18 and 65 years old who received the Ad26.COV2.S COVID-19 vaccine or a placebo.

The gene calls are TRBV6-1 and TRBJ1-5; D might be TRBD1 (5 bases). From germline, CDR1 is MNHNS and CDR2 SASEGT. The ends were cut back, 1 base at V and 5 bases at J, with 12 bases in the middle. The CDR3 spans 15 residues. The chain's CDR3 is CASSEGGRTYQPQHF. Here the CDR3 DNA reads TGTGCCAGCAGTGAAGGGGGCCGAACTTATCAGCCCCAGCATTTT.

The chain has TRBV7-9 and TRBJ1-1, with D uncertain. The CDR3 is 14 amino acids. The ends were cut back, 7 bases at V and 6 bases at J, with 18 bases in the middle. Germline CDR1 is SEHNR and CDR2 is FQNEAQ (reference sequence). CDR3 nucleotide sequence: TGTGCCAGCATCGCGTCGTCGAGAACCCCTGAAGCTTTCTTT. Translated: CASIASSRTPEAFF.

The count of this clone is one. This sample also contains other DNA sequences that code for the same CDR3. CDR3: CASRDRNTEAFF. The CDR3 coding sequence is TGTGCCAGTAGAGACAGGAACACTGAAGCTTTCTTT. This chain links TRBV19 with TRBJ1-1; TRBD1 might be the D (5 bases). The V end was cut by 6 bases, the J end by 1 base, with 6 bases between. In germline, CDR1 is LNHDA, CDR2 SQIVND (reference sequence). The CDR3 length is 12 residues.

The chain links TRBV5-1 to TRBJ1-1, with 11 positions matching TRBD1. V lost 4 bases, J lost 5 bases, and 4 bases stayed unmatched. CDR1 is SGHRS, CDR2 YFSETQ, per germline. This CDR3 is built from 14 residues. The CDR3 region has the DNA TGCGCCAGCAGCCGGGACAGGGGGTTGACTGAAGCTTTCTTT. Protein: CASSRDRGLTEAFF.

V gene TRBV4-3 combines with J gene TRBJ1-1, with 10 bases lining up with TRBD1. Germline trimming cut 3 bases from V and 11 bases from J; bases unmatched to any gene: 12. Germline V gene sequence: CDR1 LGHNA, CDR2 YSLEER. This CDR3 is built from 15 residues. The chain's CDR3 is CASSQGGTGAEQAFF. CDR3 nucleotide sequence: TGCGCCAGCAGCCAGGGAGGGACAGGGGCCGAGCAGGCTTTCTTT.

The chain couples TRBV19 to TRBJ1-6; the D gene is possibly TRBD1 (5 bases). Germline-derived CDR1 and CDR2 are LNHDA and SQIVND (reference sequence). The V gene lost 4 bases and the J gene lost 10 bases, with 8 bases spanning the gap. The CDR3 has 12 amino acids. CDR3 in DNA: TGTGCCAGTAGTAACGGGGGATCACCCCTCCACTTT. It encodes CASSNGGSPLHF.

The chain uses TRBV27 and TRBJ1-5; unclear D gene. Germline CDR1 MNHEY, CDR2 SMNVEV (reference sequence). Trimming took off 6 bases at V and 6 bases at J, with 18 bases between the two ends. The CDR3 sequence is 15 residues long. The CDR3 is CASSPSVGGSQPQHF. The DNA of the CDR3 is TGTGCCAGCAGCCCCTCGGTGGGCGGGAGTCAGCCCCAGCATTTT.

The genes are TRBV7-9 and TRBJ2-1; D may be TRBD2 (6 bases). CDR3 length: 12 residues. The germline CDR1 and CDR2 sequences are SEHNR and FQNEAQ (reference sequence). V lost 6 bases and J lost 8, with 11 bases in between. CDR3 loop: CASSPGGYEQFF. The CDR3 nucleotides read TGTGCCAGCAGTCCTGGGGGGTATGAGCAGTTCTTC.

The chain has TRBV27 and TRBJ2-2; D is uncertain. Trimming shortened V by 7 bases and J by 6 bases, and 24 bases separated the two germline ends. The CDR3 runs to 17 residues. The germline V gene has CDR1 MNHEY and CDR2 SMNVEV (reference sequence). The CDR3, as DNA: TGTGCCAGCACTGTCGGAAAGTCTAGGTCTTTGGCCGGGGAGCTGTTTTTT. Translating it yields CASTVGKSRSLAGELFF.

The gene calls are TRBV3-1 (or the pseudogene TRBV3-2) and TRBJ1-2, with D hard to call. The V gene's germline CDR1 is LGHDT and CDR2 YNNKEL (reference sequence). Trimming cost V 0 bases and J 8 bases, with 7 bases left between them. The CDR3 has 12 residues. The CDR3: CASSQDGTGYTF. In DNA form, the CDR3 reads TGTGCCAGCAGCCAAGATGGAACGGGCTACACCTTC.

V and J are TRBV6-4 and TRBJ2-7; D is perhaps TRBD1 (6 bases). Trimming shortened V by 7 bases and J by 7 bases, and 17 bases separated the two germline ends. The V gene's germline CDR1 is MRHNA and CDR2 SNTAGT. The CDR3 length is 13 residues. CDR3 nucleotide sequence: TGTGCCAGCATTCGACAGGCTGGGGGTGAGCAGTACTTC. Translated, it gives CASIRQAGGEQYF.

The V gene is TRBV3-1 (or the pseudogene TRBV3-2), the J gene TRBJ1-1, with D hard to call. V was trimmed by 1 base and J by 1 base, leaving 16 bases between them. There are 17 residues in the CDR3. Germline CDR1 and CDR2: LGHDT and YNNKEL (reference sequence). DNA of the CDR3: TGTGCCAGCAGCCAAGGCGCCTTTTGGATAACGAACACTGAAGCTTTCTTT. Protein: CASSQGAFWITNTEAFF.

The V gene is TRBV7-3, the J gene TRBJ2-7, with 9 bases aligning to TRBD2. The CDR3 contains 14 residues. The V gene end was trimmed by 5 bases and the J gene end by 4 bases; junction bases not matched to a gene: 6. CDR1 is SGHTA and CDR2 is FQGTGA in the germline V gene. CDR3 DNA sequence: TGTGCCAGCAGCCCTGCGGGGGGGCATTACGAGCAGTACTTC. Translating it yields CASSPAGGHYEQYF. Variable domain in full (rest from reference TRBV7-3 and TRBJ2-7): GAGVSQTPSNKVTEKGKYVELRCDPISGHTALYWYRQSLGQGPEFLIYFQGTGAADDSGLPNDRFFAVRPEGSVSTLKIQRTERGDSAVYLCASSPAGGHYEQYFGPGTRLTVT.

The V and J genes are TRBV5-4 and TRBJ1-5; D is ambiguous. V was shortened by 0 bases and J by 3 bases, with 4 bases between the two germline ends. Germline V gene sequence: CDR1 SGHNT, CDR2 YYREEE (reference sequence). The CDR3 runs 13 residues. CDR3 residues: CASSLDINQPQHF. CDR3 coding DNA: TGTGCCAGCAGCTTGGACATCAATCAGCCCCAGCATTTT.

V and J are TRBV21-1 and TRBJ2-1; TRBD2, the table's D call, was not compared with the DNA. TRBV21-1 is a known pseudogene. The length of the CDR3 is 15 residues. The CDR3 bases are TGTGCCAGCAGCAAGCGTTCCCTAGCCATCAATGAGCAGTTCTTC. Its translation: CASSKRSLAINEQFF.

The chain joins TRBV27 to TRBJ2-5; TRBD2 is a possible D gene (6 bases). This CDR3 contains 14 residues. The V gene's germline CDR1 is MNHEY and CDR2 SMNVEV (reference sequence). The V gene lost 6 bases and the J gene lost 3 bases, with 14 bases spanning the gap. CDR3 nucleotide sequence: TGTGCCAGCAGGCGACTAGGTGGTGAAGAGACCCAGTACTTC. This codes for CASRRLGGEETQYF.

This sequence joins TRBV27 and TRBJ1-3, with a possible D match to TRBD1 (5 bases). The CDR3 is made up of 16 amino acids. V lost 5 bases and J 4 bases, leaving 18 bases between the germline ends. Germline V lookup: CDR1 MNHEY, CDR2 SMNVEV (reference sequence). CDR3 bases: TGTGCCAGCAGTCCTAGGGACCCCGGGGCAGGAAACACCATATATTTT. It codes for CASSPRDPGAGNTIYF.

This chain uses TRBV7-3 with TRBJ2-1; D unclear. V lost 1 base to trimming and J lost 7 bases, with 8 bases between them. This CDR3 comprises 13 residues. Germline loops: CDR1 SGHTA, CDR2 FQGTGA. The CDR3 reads CASSLNAVNEQFF. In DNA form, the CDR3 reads TGTGCCAGCAGCTTAAATGCCGTAAATGAGCAGTTCTTC.

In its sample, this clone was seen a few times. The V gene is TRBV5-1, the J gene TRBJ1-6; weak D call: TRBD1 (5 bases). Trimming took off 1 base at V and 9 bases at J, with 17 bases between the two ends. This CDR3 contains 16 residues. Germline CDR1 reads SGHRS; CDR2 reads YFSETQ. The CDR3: CASSLLSGRRGSPLHF. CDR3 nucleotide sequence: TGCGCCAGCAGCTTGCTTTCAGGGAGGAGAGGTTCACCCCTCCACTTT. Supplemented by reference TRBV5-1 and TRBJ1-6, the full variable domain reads KAGVTQTPRYLIKTRGQQVTLSCSPISGHRSVSWYQQTPGQGLQFLFEYFSETQRNKGNFPGRFSGRQFSNSRSEMNVSTLELGDSALYLCASSLLSGRRGSPLHFGNGTRLTVT.

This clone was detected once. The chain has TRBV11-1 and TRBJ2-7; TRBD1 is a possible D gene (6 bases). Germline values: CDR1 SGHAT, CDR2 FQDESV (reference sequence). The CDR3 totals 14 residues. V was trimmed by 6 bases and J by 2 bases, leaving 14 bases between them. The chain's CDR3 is CASSPTDRTYEQYF. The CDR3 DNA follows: TGTGCCAGCAGTCCTACCGACAGGACCTACGAGCAGTACTTC.

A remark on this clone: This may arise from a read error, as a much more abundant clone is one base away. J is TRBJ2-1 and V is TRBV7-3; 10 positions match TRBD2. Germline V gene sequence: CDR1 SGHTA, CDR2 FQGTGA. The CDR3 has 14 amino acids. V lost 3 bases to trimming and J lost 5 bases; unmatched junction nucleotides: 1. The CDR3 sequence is CASSLGLANNEQFF. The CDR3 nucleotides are TGTGCCAGCAGCTTGGGACTAGCGAACAATGAGCAGTTCTTC.

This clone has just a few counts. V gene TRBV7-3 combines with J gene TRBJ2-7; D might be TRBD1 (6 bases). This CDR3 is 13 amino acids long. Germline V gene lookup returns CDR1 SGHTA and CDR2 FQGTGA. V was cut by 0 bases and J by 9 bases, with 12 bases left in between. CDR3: CASSLTGTSRQYF. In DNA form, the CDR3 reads TGTGCCAGCAGCTTAACCGGGACATCCAGGCAGTACTTC. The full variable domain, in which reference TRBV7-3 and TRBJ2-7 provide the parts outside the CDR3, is GAGVSQTPSNKVTEKGKYVELRCDPISGHTALYWYRQSLGQGPEFLIYFQGTGAADDSGLPNDRFFAVRPEGSVSTLKIQRTERGDSAVYLCASSLTGTSRQYFGPGTRLTVT.

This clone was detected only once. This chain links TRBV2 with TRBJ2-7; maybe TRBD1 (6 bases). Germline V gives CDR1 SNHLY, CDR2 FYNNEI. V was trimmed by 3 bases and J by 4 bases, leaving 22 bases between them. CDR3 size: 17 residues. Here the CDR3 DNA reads TGTGCCAGCAGTGATTTAAGTATAGGGGGTTCCAGGTACGAGCAGTACTTC. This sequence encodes CASSDLSIGGSRYEQYF.

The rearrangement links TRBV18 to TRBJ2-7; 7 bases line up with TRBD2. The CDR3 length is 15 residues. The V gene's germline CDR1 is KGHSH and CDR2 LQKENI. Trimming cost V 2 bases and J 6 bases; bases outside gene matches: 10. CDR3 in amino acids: CASSPSPGGIGEQYF. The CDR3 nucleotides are TGTGCCAGCTCACCATCCCCCGGGGGGATAGGCGAGCAGTACTTC.

CDR3 loop: CATSPALGETQYF. As DNA, the CDR3 is TGTGCCACCAGTCCTGCACTAGGAGAGACCCAGTACTTC. This chain joins TRBV24-1 and TRBJ2-5; weak D call: TRBD2 (5 bases). The length of the CDR3 is 13 residues. The V end was cut by 6 bases, the J end by 4 bases, with 11 bases between. CDR1 is KGHDR, CDR2 SFDVKD, per germline.

This CDR3 reads CASSLEGSNEQFF. The CDR3 DNA reads as TGCGCCAGCAGCTTGGAAGGGAGTAATGAGCAGTTCTTC. V gene TRBV5-1 combines with J gene TRBJ2-1; D perhaps matches TRBD2 (5 bases). Per the germline V gene, CDR1 is SGHRS and CDR2 is YFSETQ. CDR3 size: 13 residues. Trimming pared 0 bases from V and 7 bases from J, leaving 8 bases between.

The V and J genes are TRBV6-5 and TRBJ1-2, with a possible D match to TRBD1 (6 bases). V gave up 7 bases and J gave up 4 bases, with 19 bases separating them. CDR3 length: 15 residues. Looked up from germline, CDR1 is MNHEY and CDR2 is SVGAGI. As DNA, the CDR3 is TGTGCCAGCACCGGGGTGGCAGGGGCGATCTATGGCTACACCTTC. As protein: CASTGVAGAIYGYTF.

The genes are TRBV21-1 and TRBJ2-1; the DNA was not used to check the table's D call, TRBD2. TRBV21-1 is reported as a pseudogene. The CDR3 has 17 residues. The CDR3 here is CASSNVFREKGINEQFF. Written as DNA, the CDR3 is TGTGCCAGCAGCAATGTGTTTCGGGAGAAAGGGATCAATGAGCAGTTCTTC.

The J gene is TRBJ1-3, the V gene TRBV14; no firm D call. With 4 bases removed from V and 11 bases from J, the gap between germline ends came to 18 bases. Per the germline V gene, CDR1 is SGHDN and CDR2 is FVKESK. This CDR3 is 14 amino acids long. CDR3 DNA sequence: TGTGCCAGCAGCCTCGGGAAGAGGTTTGGGGCCATATATTTT. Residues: CASSLGKRFGAIYF.

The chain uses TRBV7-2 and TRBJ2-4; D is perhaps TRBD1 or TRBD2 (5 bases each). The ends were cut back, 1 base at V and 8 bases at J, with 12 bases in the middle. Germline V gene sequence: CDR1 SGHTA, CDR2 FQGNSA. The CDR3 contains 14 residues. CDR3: CASSLVLVGDIQYF. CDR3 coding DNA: TGTGCCAGCAGCTTAGTACTAGTAGGGGACATTCAGTACTTC.